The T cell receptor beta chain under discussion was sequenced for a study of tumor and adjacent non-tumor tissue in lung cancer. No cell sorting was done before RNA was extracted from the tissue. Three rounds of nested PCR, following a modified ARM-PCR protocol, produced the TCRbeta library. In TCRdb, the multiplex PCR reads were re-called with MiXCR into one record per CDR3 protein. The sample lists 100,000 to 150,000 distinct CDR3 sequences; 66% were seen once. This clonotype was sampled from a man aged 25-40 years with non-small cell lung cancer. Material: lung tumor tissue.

CDR3 sequence: CSAPDKGNEKLFF. The DNA of the CDR3 is TGCAGCGCACCGGACAAGGGTAATGAAAAACTGTTTTTT. The chain combines TRBV29-1 with TRBJ1-4; D perhaps matches TRBD1 (5 bases). Germline V lookup: CDR1 SQVTM, CDR2 ANQGSEA. Trimming removed 7 bases at V and 4 bases at J, with 13 bases between. The CDR3 is 13 residues long.